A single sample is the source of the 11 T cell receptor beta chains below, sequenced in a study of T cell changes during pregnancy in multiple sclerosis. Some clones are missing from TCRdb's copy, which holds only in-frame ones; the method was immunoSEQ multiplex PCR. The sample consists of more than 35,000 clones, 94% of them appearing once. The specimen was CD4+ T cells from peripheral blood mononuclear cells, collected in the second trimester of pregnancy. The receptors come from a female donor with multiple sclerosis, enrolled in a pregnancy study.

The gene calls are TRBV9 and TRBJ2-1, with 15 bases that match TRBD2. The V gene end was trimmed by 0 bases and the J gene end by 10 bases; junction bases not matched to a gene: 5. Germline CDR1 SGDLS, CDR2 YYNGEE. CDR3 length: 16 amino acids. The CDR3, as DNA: TGTGCCAGCAGCGTAGGGACTAGCGGGAGGGCCGGGGAGCAGTTCTTC. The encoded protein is CASSVGTSGRAGEQFF.

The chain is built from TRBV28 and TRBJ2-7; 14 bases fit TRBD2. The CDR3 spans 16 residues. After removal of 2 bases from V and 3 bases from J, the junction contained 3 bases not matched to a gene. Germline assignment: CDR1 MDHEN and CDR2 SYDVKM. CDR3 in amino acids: CASSLAGLAGVYEQYF. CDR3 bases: TGTGCCAGCAGTTTAGCGGGACTAGCGGGAGTCTACGAGCAGTACTTC. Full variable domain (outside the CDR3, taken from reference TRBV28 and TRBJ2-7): DVKVTQSSRYLVKRTGEKVFLECVQDMDHENMFWYRQDPGLGLRLIYFSYDVKMKEKGDIPEGYSVSREKKERFSLILESASTNQTSMYLCASSLAGLAGVYEQYFGPGTRLTVT.

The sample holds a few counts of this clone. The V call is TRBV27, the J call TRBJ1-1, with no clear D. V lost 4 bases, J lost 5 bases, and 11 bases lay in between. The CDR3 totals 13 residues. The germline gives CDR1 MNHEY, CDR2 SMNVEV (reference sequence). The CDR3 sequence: CASSSPRGTEAFF. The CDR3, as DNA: TGTGCCAGCAGTTCTCCCCGAGGGACTGAAGCTTTCTTT.

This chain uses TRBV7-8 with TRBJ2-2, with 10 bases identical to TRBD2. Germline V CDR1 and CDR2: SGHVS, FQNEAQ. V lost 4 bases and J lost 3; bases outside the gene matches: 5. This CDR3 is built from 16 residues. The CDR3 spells CASSYIAGGDTGELFF. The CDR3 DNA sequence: TGTGCCAGCAGCTACATAGCGGGAGGCGACACCGGGGAGCTGTTTTTT.

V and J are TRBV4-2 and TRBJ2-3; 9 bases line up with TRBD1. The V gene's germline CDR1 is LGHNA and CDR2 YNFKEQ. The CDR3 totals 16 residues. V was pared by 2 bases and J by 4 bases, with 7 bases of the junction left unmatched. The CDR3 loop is CASSQSYRGRADTQYF. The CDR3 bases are TGTGCCAGCAGCCAATCCTACAGGGGGCGTGCAGATACGCAGTATTTT.

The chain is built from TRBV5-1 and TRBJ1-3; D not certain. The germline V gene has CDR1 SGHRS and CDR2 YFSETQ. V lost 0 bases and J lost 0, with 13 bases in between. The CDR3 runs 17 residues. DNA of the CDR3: TGCGCCAGCAGCTTGGGTTCCCAGCGACTCTCTGGAAACACCATATATTTT. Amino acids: CASSLGSQRLSGNTIYF.

The DNA for the CDR3 is TGTGCCACCGGGGGGCTTCGTGGCTACACCTTC. This translates into CATGGLRGYTF. The gene calls are TRBV27 and TRBJ1-2; TRBD1 is a possible D gene (6 bases). The length of the CDR3 is 11 residues. Per germline, CDR1 MNHEY and CDR2 SMNVEV (reference sequence). Trimming removed 10 bases at V and 7 bases at J, with 13 bases between.

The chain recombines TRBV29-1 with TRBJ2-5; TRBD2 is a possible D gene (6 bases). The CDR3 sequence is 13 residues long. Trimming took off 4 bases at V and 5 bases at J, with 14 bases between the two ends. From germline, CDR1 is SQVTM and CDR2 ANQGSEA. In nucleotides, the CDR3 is TGCAGCGTTGCCCCGACTAGTACGGAGACCCAGTACTTC. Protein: CSVAPTSTETQYF.

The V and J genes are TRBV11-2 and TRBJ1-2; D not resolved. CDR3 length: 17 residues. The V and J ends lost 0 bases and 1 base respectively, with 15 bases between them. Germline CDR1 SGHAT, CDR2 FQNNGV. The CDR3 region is CASSLDLRGLSNYGYTF. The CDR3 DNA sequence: TGTGCCAGCAGCTTAGATCTCCGAGGACTGAGTAACTATGGCTACACCTTC.

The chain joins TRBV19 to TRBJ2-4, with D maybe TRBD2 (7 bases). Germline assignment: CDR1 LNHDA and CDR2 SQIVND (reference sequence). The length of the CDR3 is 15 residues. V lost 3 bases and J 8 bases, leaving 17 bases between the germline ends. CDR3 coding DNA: TGTGCCAGTAGTATGAACCCGGGGGGCGTGTACATTCAGTACTTC. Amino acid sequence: CASSMNPGGVYIQYF.

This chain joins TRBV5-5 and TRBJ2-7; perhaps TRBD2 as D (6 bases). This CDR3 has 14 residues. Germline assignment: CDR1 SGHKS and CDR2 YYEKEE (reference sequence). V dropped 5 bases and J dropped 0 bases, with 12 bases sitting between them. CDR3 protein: CASRRTGDSYEQYF. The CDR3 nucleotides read TGTGCCAGCAGACGGACGGGGGACTCCTACGAGCAGTACTTC. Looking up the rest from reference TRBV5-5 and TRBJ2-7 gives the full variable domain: DAGVTQSPTHLIKTRGQQVTLRCSPISGHKSVSWYQQVLGQGPQFIFQYYEKEERGRGNFPDRFSARQFPNYSSELNVNALLLGDSALYLCASRRTGDSYEQYFGPGTRLTVT.